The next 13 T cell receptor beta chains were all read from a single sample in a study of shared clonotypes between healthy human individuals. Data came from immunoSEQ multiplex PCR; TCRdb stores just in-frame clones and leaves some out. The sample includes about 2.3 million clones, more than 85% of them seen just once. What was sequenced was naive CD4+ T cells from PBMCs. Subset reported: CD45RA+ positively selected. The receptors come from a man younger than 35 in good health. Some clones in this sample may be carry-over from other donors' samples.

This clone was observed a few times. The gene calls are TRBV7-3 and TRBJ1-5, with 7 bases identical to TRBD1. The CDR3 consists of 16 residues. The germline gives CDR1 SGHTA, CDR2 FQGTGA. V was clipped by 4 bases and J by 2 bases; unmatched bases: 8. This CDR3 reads CASSCPQGVCNQPQHF. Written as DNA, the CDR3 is TGTGCCAGCAGCTGCCCCCAGGGGGTGTGCAATCAGCCCCAGCATTTT.

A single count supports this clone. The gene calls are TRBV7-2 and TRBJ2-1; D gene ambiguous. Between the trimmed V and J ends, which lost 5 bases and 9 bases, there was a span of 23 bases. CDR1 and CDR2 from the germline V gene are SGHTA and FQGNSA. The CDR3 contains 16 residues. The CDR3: CASSRQLQTSSGEQFF. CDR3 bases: TGTGCCAGCAGCAGACAACTACAAACCTCCTCCGGTGAGCAGTTCTTC.

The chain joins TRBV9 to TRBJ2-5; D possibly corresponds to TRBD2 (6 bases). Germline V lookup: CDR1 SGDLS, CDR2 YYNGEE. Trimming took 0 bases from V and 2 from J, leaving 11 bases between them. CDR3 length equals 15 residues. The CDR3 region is CASSVAGETQETQYF. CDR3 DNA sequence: TGTGCCAGCAGCGTAGCGGGGGAAACACAAGAGACCCAGTACTTC.

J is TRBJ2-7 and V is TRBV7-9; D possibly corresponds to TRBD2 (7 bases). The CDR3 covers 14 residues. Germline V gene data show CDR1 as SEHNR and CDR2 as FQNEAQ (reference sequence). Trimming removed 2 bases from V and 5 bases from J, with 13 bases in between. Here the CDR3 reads CASSLLRGADEQYF. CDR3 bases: TGTGCCAGCAGCTTATTACGGGGGGCGGACGAGCAGTACTTC.

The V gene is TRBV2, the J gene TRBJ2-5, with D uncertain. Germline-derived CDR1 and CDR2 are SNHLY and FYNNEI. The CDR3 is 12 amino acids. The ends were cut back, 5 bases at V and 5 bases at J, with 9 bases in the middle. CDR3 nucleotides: TGTGCCAGCAGTCGAGGTCTCGAGACCCAGTACTTC. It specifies CASSRGLETQYF.

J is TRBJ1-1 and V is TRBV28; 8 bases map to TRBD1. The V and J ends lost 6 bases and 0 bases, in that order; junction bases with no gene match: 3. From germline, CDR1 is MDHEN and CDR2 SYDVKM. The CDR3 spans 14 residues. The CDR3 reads CASRAGGVNTEAFF. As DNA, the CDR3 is TGTGCCAGCAGGGCAGGGGGCGTGAACACTGAAGCTTTCTTT.

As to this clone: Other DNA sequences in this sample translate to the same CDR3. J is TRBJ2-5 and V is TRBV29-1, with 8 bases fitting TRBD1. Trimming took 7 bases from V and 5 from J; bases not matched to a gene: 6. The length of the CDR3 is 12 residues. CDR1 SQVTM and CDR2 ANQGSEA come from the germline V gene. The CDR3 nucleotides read TGCAGCGCCAAGACAGGGGTTGAGACCCAGTACTTC. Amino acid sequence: CSAKTGVETQYF.

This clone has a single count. CDR3 DNA sequence: TGTGCCAGCAGCTTGGGGGACAGGGAAGAGACCCAGTACTTC. Residues: CASSLGDREETQYF. J is TRBJ2-5 and V is TRBV5-4; TRBD1 agrees at 9 bases. V shed 0 bases, J shed 3 bases, and the junction held 0 bases outside the gene matches. CDR3 length: 14 residues. Germline CDR1 and CDR2: SGHNT and YYREEE (reference sequence).

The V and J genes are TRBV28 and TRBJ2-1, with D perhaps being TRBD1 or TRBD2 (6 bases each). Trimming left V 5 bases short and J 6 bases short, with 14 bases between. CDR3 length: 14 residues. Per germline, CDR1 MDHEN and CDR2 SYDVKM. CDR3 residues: CASSLSEGGNEQFF. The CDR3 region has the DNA TGTGCCAGCAGTCTTTCGGAGGGGGGCAATGAGCAGTTCTTC.

The CDR3 region has the DNA TGTGCCAGCAGGGAAAGCGGGAGTATAAATGAGCAGTTCTTC. Amino acids: CASRESGSINEQFF. The chain recombines TRBV6-5 with TRBJ2-1, with TRBD2 matching 8 bases. The CDR3 covers 14 residues. Germline loops: CDR1 MNHEY, CDR2 SVGAGI. V lost 6 bases to trimming and J lost 7 bases; unmatched junction nucleotides: 8.

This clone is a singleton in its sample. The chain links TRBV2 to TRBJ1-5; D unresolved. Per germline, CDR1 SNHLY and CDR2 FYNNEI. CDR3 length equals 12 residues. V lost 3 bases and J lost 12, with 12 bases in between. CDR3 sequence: CASSEEGVYQHF. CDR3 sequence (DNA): TGTGCCAGCAGTGAGGAGGGCGTCTACCAGCATTTT.

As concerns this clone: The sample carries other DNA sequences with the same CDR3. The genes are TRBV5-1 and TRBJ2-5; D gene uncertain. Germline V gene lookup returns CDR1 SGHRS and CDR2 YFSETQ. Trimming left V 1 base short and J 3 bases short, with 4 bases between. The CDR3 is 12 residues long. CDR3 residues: CASSLSEETQYF. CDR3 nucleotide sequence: TGCGCCAGCAGCTTGTCGGAAGAGACCCAGTACTTC.

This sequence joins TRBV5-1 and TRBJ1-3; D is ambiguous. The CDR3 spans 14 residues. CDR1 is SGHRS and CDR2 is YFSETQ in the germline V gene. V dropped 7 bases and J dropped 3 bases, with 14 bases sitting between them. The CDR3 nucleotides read TGCGCCAGCGGTTGGGGAGAAGGTGGAAACACCATATATTTT. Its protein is CASGWGEGGNTIYF. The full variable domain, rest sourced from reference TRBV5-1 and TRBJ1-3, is KAGVTQTPRYLIKTRGQQVTLSCSPISGHRSVSWYQQTPGQGLQFLFEYFSETQRNKGNFPGRFSGRQFSNSRSEMNVSTLELGDSALYLCASGWGEGGNTIYFGEGSWLTVV.